This T cell receptor (beta chain) appears in the sequencing data of a study of shared clonotypes between healthy human individuals. This clone was seen just once. Naive CD4+ cells were CD45RA-selected; the remaining cells were memory. Produced via immunoSEQ multiplex PCR; TCRdb's table is partial and in-frame only. The table has a few hundred thousand clones, roughly 97% seen once. V lost 2 bases and J lost 2, with 13 bases in between. CDR1 and CDR2 from the germline V gene are MDHEN and SYDVKM. This CDR3 contains 15 residues. This sequence originates from a woman aged 25-40 years in good health. This sequence joins TRBV28 and TRBJ2-7; tentative D call: TRBD2 (6 bases). Sequencing was performed on naive CD4+ T cells sorted from blood. Subset noted: CD45RA+ positively selected. The CDR3 reads CASSLIGGGTYEQYF. CDR3 DNA: TGTGCCAGCAGTTTAATTGGCGGAGGGACCTACGAGCAGTACTTC.